The 9 T cell receptor beta chains listed next were all sequenced from one sample in a study of pediatric ulcerative colitis. Method: immunoSEQ multiplex PCR; TCRdb's copy keeps in-frame clones and lacks some. The sample has more than 45,000 clones; more than 75% are singletons. The sample comprised blood. The source of these receptors is a boy younger than 18 who was a control in a study of pediatric ulcerative colitis.

The rearrangement uses TRBV5-4 and TRBJ2-1, with 7 bases that match TRBD1. The CDR3 consists of 14 residues. V was clipped by 4 bases and J by 5 bases; unmatched bases: 6. CDR1 and CDR2 (germline): SGHNT, YYREEE (reference sequence). CDR3 bases: TGTGCCAGCAGCCTCCCGGGACAGAACAATGAGCAGTTCTTC. Its translation is CASSLPGQNNEQFF.

This clone was seen once. This chain uses TRBV6-5 with TRBJ2-1, with unresolved D. Germline loops: CDR1 MNHEY, CDR2 SVGAGI. This CDR3 spans 10 amino acids. V was clipped by 2 bases and J by 9 bases, with 2 bases between them. CDR3 sequence (DNA): TGTGCCAGCAGTTACCCTGAGCAGTTCTTC. It specifies CASSYPEQFF.

The chain links TRBV27 to TRBJ1-4; D uncertain. The CDR3 has 16 residues. Per germline, CDR1 MNHEY and CDR2 SMNVEV (reference sequence). Trimming took off 5 bases at V and 0 bases at J, with 13 bases between the two ends. The CDR3 spells CASSNEGFPTNEKLFF. CDR3 bases: TGTGCCAGCAGTAATGAAGGGTTTCCAACTAATGAAAAACTGTTTTTT.

The CDR3: CASSHRLAGSYEQYF. Here the CDR3 DNA reads TGTGCCAGCAGTCATAGACTAGCGGGATCCTACGAGCAGTACTTC. The gene calls are TRBV6-1 and TRBJ2-7; TRBD2 agrees at 11 bases. The CDR3 is made up of 15 amino acids. V trimming: 5 bases; J trimming: 1 base; junction bases outside the gene matches: 4. CDR1 is MNHNS and CDR2 is SASEGT in the germline V gene.

The rearrangement uses TRBV19 and TRBJ1-1; D is unclear. This CDR3 spans 13 amino acids. CDR1 is LNHDA, CDR2 SQIVND, per germline (reference sequence). Trimming cost V 4 bases and J 1 base, with 7 bases left between them. CDR3 DNA sequence: TGTGCCAGTAGTACCTCCGGGAACACTGAAGCTTTCTTT. It translates to CASSTSGNTEAFF.

The chain combines TRBV28 with TRBJ1-1; weak D call: TRBD1 (5 bases). Trimming cost V 3 bases and J 3 bases, with 8 bases left between them. CDR3 size: 13 residues. Germline CDR1 reads MDHEN; CDR2 reads SYDVKM. The CDR3 bases are TGTGCCAGCAGTTTCAGGGAATACACTGAAGCTTTCTTT. Translating it yields CASSFREYTEAFF. The full variable domain, completed using reference TRBV28 and TRBJ1-1, is DVKVTQSSRYLVKRTGEKVFLECVQDMDHENMFWYRQDPGLGLRLIYFSYDVKMKEKGDIPEGYSVSREKKERFSLILESASTNQTSMYLCASSFREYTEAFFGQGTRLTVV.

J is TRBJ1-2 and V is TRBV5-5; D uncertain. V lost 1 base to trimming and J lost 4 bases, with 8 bases between them. The V gene's germline CDR1 is SGHKS and CDR2 YYEKEE (reference sequence). The CDR3 runs to 13 residues. The DNA for the CDR3 is TGTGCCAGCAGCTTGTGGGGAGGCTATGGCTACACCTTC. This gives the protein CASSLWGGYGYTF.

This sequence joins TRBV11-3 and TRBJ2-5, with TRBD2 matching 14 bases. V gave up 4 bases and J gave up 3 bases; unmatched junction bases: 1. Germline assignment: CDR1 SGHNT and CDR2 YENEEA. The CDR3 contains 15 residues. CDR3 bases: TGTGCCAGCAGCTCGGGACTAGCGGGAGAAGAGACCCAGTACTTC. Protein: CASSSGLAGEETQYF.

The J gene is TRBJ2-1, the V gene TRBV27; D is undetermined. CDR1 and CDR2 from the germline V gene are MNHEY and SMNVEV (reference sequence). The CDR3 length is 16 residues. The V gene lost 6 bases and the J gene lost 10 bases, with 25 bases spanning the gap. CDR3 in amino acids: CASSSPGGSSRFEQFF. The CDR3 nucleotides read TGTGCCAGCAGCTCCCCCGGCGGTAGCTCTCGATTCGAGCAGTTCTTC.